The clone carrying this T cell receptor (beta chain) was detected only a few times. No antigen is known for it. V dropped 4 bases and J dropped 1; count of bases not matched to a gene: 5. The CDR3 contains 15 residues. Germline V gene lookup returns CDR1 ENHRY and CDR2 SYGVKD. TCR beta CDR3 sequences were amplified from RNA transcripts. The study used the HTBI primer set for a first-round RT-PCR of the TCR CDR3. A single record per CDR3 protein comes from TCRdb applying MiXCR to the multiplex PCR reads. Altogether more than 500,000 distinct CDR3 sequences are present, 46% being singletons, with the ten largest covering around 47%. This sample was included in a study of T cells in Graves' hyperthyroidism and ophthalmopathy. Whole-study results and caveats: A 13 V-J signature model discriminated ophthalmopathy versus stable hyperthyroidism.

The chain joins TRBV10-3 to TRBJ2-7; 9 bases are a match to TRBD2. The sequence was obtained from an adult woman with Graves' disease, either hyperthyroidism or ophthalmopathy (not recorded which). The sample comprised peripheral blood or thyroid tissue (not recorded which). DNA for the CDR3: TGTGCCATCAGTGTTTTGACTAGCGGATCCTACGAGCAGTACTTC. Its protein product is CAISVLTSGSYEQYF.